The clone carrying this T cell receptor beta chain was recorded a few times. V was clipped by 4 bases and J by 4 bases, with 12 bases between them. Germline-derived CDR1 and CDR2 are SGHRS and YFSETQ. The CDR3 has 15 amino acids. The sample comes from a study of naive and memory T cell subsets. An equimolar mix of two oligonucleotides served as the beta constant-region primer for TRBC1 and TRBC2. Nested alpha and beta constant-region primers with the SP2 primer drove four PCR rounds on ligated cDNA. TCRdb fed the UMI-ligation and nested PCR reads into MiXCR, producing one record per CDR3 protein. The sample contains 95,000 to 150,000 distinct CDR3 sequences, roughly 32% of which appear only once. Cells stained for CD3, CD4, CD8, CD45RA, CD27 and viability were sorted into four CD45RA/CD27 subsets.

The sequence was collected from a human donor in good health. The chain combines TRBV5-1 with TRBJ1-6; D may be TRBD1 (5 bases). The specimen was central memory CD4+ T cells from blood. CDR3 DNA sequence: TGCGCCAGCAGCCCGGGGACGGAATATAATTCACCCCTCCACTTT. Translated, it gives CASSPGTEYNSPLHF.